The 23 T cell receptor beta chains below all came from one sample that was sequenced in a study of shared clonotypes between healthy human individuals. Profiled with immunoSEQ multiplex PCR; TCRdb holds only in-frame clones, not every one. Seen here are about 2.1 million clones, about 93% observed once, and the top ten hold about 1.7%. The naive CD8 subset, CD45RO-negative cells positively selected for CCR7, excluded terminally differentiated effector memory CD45RA+ cells. Specimen: naive CD8+ T cells from PBMCs. Source of these receptors: a young man in good health. Some clones in this sample may be carry-over from other donors' samples.

The CDR3 DNA is TGTGCCAGCAGCTCCAATCCCTCTGGAAACACCATATATTTT. This sequence encodes CASSSNPSGNTIYF. The V gene is TRBV7-9, the J gene TRBJ1-3, with D unresolved. Germline CDR1 SEHNR, CDR2 FQNEAQ (reference sequence). V dropped 4 bases and J dropped 0 bases, with 7 bases sitting between them. This CDR3 region has 14 residues.

This clone was seen only a few times. The sample contains more than one DNA sequence encoding this CDR3. The rearrangement links TRBV11-2 to TRBJ1-1; weak D call: TRBD1 (5 bases). Germline CDR1 and CDR2: SGHAT and FQNNGV. The CDR3 totals 13 residues. The V end lost 1 base, the J end lost 5 bases, and 8 bases lay between the germline ends. The CDR3 sequence: CASSLVGGTEAFF. The DNA of the CDR3 is TGTGCCAGCAGCTTAGTGGGGGGAACTGAAGCTTTCTTT.

The rearrangement joins TRBV9 to TRBJ1-1; TRBD1 matches 7 bases. The germline V gene has CDR1 SGDLS and CDR2 YYNGEE. The trim removed 4 bases at V and 5 bases at J, leaving 8 bases unmatched. The CDR3 has 14 amino acids. In DNA form, the CDR3 reads TGTGCCAGCAGCCCCCTTAGGGGGCTGACTGAAGCTTTCTTT. Translating it yields CASSPLRGLTEAFF.

The rearrangement links TRBV27 to TRBJ2-7; D may be TRBD1 (6 bases). The CDR3 has 15 residues. V lost 2 bases to trimming and J lost 3 bases, with 14 bases between them. Germline lookup yields CDR1 MNHEY and CDR2 SMNVEV (reference sequence). The CDR3 sequence is CASSLLAGEDYEQYF. The DNA of the CDR3 is TGTGCCAGCAGTTTACTCGCAGGGGAAGACTACGAGCAGTACTTC.

V usage is TRBV27 and J usage is TRBJ2-5; possibly TRBD2 for D (6 bases). The CDR3 has 16 residues. V was shortened by 5 bases and J by 5 bases, with 21 bases between the two germline ends. Looked up from germline, CDR1 is MNHEY and CDR2 is SMNVEV (reference sequence). DNA for the CDR3: TGTGCCAGCAGTCCAGACCGGGACTTTAGGGGTGAGACCCAGTACTTC. This translates into CASSPDRDFRGETQYF.

The chain combines TRBV27 with TRBJ2-1; TRBD2 matches 14 bases. Germline CDR1 MNHEY, CDR2 SMNVEV (reference sequence). The V segment lost 0 bases and the J segment 9 bases; nucleotides outside the gene matches: 10. CDR3 length equals 18 residues. The CDR3, as DNA: TGTGCCAGCAGTTTATCGGGGACTAGCGGGAGAGACGAGGCTGAGCAGTTCTTC. Residues: CASSLSGTSGRDEAEQFF.

This sequence joins TRBV7-8 and TRBJ1-5, with D hard to call. Between the trimmed V and J ends, which lost 0 bases and 4 bases, there was a span of 4 bases. Germline assignment: CDR1 SGHVS and CDR2 FQNEAQ. This CDR3 spans 13 amino acids. CDR3: CASSLAQNQPQHF. As DNA, the CDR3 is TGTGCCAGCAGCTTAGCGCAAAATCAGCCCCAGCATTTT.

The V and J genes are TRBV6-1 and TRBJ2-7, with TRBD2 matching over 13 bases. J was trimmed by 0 bases and V by 2 bases; bases with no gene match: 1. The germline V gene has CDR1 MNHNS and CDR2 SASEGT. CDR3 length equals 16 residues. The chain's CDR3 is CASSEWTSGSSYEQYF. Written as DNA, the CDR3 is TGTGCCAGCAGTGAATGGACTAGCGGGAGCTCCTACGAGCAGTACTTC.

The genes are TRBV9 and TRBJ2-6; 7 bases fit TRBD1. Trimming took 0 bases from V and 0 from J; bases not matched to a gene: 9. CDR1 is SGDLS, CDR2 YYNGEE, per germline. This CDR3 contains 19 residues. The CDR3 DNA reads as TGTGCCAGCAGCGTAGACCCGACAGGGAGCCTCTCTGGGGCCAACGTCCTGACTTTC. This translates into CASSVDPTGSLSGANVLTF.

This clone came up once. The V call is TRBV6-1, the J call TRBJ2-2; TRBD2 might be the D (7 bases). The CDR3 contains 16 residues. Germline CDR1 is MNHNS and CDR2 is SASEGT. The V end lost 2 bases, the J end lost 1 base, and 11 bases lay between the germline ends. The CDR3, as DNA: TGTGCCAGCAGTGAATGGGGGGGCGGGAACACCGGGGAGCTGTTTTTT. It codes for CASSEWGGGNTGELFF.

Worth noting for this clone: Relative to the germline gene, one junction end is altered; a read error may explain this. The chain uses TRBV28 and TRBJ2-3; D is unresolved. Per germline, CDR1 MDHEN and CDR2 SYDVKM. The CDR3 covers 15 residues. The CDR3 DNA sequence: TGTGCCAGCATTTTAGGATCGGTAGGCACAGATACGCAGTATTTT. Its protein is CASILGSVGTDTQYF. The full variable domain, in which reference TRBV28 and TRBJ2-3 provide the parts outside the CDR3, is DVKVTQSSRYLVKRTGEKVFLECVQDMDHENMFWYRQDPGLGLRLIYFSYDVKMKEKGDIPEGYSVSREKKERFSLILESASTNQTSMYLCASILGSVGTDTQYFGPGTRLTVL.

The CDR3 loop is CASRKRTGLGYEQYF. The CDR3 DNA sequence: TGTGCCAGCAGAAAAAGGACAGGGCTGGGTTACGAGCAGTACTTC. The chain is built from TRBV6-5 and TRBJ2-7, with TRBD1 matching 8 bases. Germline CDR1 reads MNHEY; CDR2 reads SVGAGI. The CDR3 totals 15 residues. V lost 6 bases to trimming and J lost 4 bases; unmatched junction nucleotides: 11.

J is TRBJ2-2 and V is TRBV19; D possibly corresponds to TRBD2 (5 bases). Germline CDR1 is LNHDA and CDR2 is SQIVND (reference sequence). Trimming took 10 bases from V and 7 from J, leaving 25 bases between them. This CDR3 spans 16 amino acids. Here the CDR3 reads CATLSTDGGPGGELFF. The CDR3 DNA reads as TGTGCCACTTTAAGCACGGACGGAGGACCGGGCGGGGAGCTGTTTTTT.

V gene TRBV9 combines with J gene TRBJ1-4; 8 bases fit TRBD1. Losses at the gene ends were 4 bases for V and 4 bases for J; bases not matched to a gene: 3. The CDR3 runs to 14 residues. Germline assignment: CDR1 SGDLS and CDR2 YYNGEE. The CDR3 DNA reads TGTGCCAGCAGCTTGACAGGGGTTAATGAAAAACTGTTTTTT. Translated, it gives CASSLTGVNEKLFF.

V usage is TRBV4-1 and J usage is TRBJ2-7; 8 positions agree with TRBD2. Germline values: CDR1 MGHRA, CDR2 YSYEKL. V shed 1 base, J shed 4 bases, and the junction held 6 bases outside the gene matches. This CDR3 has 15 residues. The CDR3 here is CASSQAELAVYEQYF. The CDR3 bases are TGCGCCAGCAGCCAAGCGGAACTAGCGGTATACGAGCAGTACTTC.

This clone was counted a single time. The rearrangement joins TRBV30 to TRBJ2-1; weak D call: TRBD2 (5 bases). V was shortened by 0 bases and J by 7 bases, with 10 bases between the two germline ends. This CDR3 region has 13 residues. Germline loops: CDR1 GTSNPN, CDR2 SVGIG (reference sequence). The CDR3 DNA reads as TGTGCCTGGAGTGTTGGACTTGGGAATGAGCAGTTCTTC. Its translation is CAWSVGLGNEQFF. Looking up the rest from reference TRBV30 and TRBJ2-1 gives the full variable domain: SQTIHQWPATLVQPVGSPLSLECTVEGTSNPNLYWYRQAAGRGLQLLFYSVGIGQISSEVPQNLSASRPQDRQFILSSKKLLLSDSGFYLCAWSVGLGNEQFFGPGTRLTVL.

This clone was observed a single time. The J gene is TRBJ2-1, the V gene TRBV23-1, with TRBD2 matching over 11 bases. TRBV23-1 is reported as an ORF; its role is uncertain. Trimming took 10 bases from V and 0 from J; bases not matched to a gene: 5. The CDR3 covers 15 residues. The CDR3 bases are TGCGCCATTGGGACTAGCGGTCTCTCCTACAATGAGCAGTTCTTC. Amino acids: CAIGTSGLSYNEQFF.

Comment on this clone: The same CDR3 arises from other DNA sequences in this sample as well. The CDR3 loop is CASSLATGEQYF. In nucleotides, the CDR3 is TGTGCCAGCAGCTTAGCTACGGGGGAGCAGTACTTC. V is TRBV7-9 and J is TRBJ2-7; maybe TRBD2 (5 bases). CDR1 and CDR2 (germline): SEHNR, FQNEAQ (reference sequence). The CDR3 contains 12 residues. Trimming removed 0 bases at V and 7 bases at J, with 7 bases between.

This chain uses TRBV7-9 with TRBJ2-5; tentatively, D is TRBD2 (6 bases). Germline V CDR1 and CDR2: SEHNR, FQNEAQ (reference sequence). Trimming pared 1 base from V and 5 bases from J, leaving 20 bases between. CDR3 length: 17 amino acids. The CDR3 protein is CASSLGFRGPREETQYF. The CDR3 DNA reads TGTGCCAGCAGCTTAGGATTCCGGGGACCCCGGGAGGAGACCCAGTACTTC. Variable domain in full (rest from reference TRBV7-9 and TRBJ2-5): DTGVSQNPRHKITKRGQNVTFRCDPISEHNRLYWYRQTLGQGPEFLTYFQNEAQLEKSRLLSDRFSAERPKGSFSTLEIQRTEQGDSAMYLCASSLGFRGPREETQYFGPGTRLLVL.

This chain links TRBV5-5 with TRBJ2-7, with 11 bases that match TRBD1. The ends lost 2 bases at V and 3 bases at J; junction bases unmatched: 7. The germline V gene has CDR1 SGHKS and CDR2 YYEKEE (reference sequence). The length of the CDR3 is 16 residues. The CDR3, as DNA: TGTGCCAGCAGCTTATACCGGGACAGGGGGAGCTACGAGCAGTACTTC. It is translated as CASSLYRDRGSYEQYF.

The chain carries TRBV5-6 and TRBJ2-7; D ambiguous. CDR3 length: 14 residues. Trimming removed 0 bases at V and 4 bases at J, with 11 bases between. Germline V CDR1 and CDR2: SGHDT, YYEEEE. This chain's CDR3 is CASSLGRSLYEQYF. The CDR3 nucleotides are TGTGCCAGCAGCTTGGGTAGGTCCCTTTACGAGCAGTACTTC.

This clone has a single count. The V call is TRBV27, the J call TRBJ2-3; D remains ambiguous. Deletions cut 5 bases from V and 14 bases from J, with 8 bases between. Germline lookup yields CDR1 MNHEY and CDR2 SMNVEV (reference sequence). The CDR3 covers 9 residues. CDR3 coding DNA: TGTGCCAGCAGTCATCTGTGGTATTTT. It is translated as CASSHLWYF.

With respect to this clone: One end of the junction does not line up with germline, which may come from a read error. V usage is TRBV7-9 and J usage is TRBJ1-3; D not certain. The length of the CDR3 is 15 residues. Germline CDR1 SEHNR, CDR2 FQNEAQ (reference sequence). The CDR3 nucleotides read TGTGCCAGCAGCGTAGCAGAGATCTCTGGAAACACCATATATTTT. As protein: CASSVAEISGNTIYF. The complete variable domain, with remaining parts taken from reference TRBV7-9 and TRBJ1-3, reads DTGVSQNPRHKITKRGQNVTFRCDPISEHNRLYWYRQTLGQGPEFLTYFQNEAQLEKSRLLSDRFSAERPKGSFSTLEIQRTEQGDSAMYLCASSVAEISGNTIYFGEGSWLTVV.